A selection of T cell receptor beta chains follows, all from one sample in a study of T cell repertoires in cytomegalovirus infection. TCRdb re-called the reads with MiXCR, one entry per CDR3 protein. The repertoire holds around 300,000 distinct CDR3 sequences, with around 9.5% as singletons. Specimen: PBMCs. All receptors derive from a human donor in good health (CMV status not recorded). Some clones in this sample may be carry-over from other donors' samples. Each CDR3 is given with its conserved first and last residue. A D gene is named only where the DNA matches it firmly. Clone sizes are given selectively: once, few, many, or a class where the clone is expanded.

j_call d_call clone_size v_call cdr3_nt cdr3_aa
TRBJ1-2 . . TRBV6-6 TGTGCCAGCAGTTATTCGGGGCCTGTATACTATGGCTACACCTTC CASSYSGPVYYGYTF
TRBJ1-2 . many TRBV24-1 TGTGCCACCAGTGATTTTTCAGAGGGGGTAAACTATGGCTACACCTTC CATSDFSEGVNYGYTF
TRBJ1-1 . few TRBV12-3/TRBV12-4 TGTGCCAGCAGTTTCGGGAGGATTAACACTGAAGCTTTCTTT CASSFGRINTEAFF
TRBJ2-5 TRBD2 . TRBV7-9 TGTGCCAGCAGGAAAGCCGGGACTAGCGGACAAGAGACCCAGTACTTC CASRKAGTSGQETQYF
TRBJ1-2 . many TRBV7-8 TGTGCCAGCAGCTTAGAGGCGGCTTATGGCTACACCTTC CASSLEAAYGYTF
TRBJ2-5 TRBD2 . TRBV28 TGTGCCAGCAGTTTTAGCGGGAGAGGAGTAGAGACCCAGTACTTC CASSFSGRGVETQYF
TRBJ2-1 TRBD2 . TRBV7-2 TGTGCCAGCACCACTAGCGGGGGGAATGAGCAGTTCTTC CASTTSGGNEQFF
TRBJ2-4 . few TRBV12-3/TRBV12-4 TGTGCCAGCAGTTTAGCTGGACAGAAAAACATTCAGTACTTC CASSLAGQKNIQYF
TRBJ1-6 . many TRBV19 TGTGCCAGTAGTAACGACAGGACCTATTCACCCCTCCACTTT CASSNDRTYSPLHF
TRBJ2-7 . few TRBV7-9 TGTGCCAGCAGCTTACAGGGAGGTCTTACGGGCGAGCAGTACTTC CASSLQGGLTGEQYF
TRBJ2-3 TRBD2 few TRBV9 TGTGCCAGCAGCGTACAAAAAGCGGGAGGGCCAAAAGATACGCAGTATTTT CASSVQKAGGPKDTQYF
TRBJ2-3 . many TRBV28 TGTGCCAGCAGTCCTACCGCAGGGGAAGATACGCAGTATTTT CASSPTAGEDTQYF
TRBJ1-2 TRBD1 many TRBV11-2 TGTGCCAGCAGCTCCGCCCCGGTCCGGGACAGGGAGGACTATGGCTACACCTTC CASSSAPVRDREDYGYTF
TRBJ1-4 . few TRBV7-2 TGTGCCAGCAGCTTAATGAGGGGGGAAAAACTGTTTTTT CASSLMRGEKLFF
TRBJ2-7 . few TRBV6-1 TGTGCCAGCAGTGAAGTTGTAGTCTCCTACGAGCAGTACTTC CASSEVVVSYEQYF
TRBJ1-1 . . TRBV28 TGTGCCAGCAGTCTCGAGGGTCGAGCTTTCTTT CASSLEGRAFF